The next 26 T cell receptor beta chains were all read from a single sample in a study of PD-L1 blockade in urothelial cancer. Profiling relied on immunoSEQ multiplex PCR, and the TCRdb table lists in-frame clones only, not all of them. Of about 84,000 clones listed, roughly 90% are singletons. Sequenced here: PBMCs, sampled around atezolizumab (anti-PD-L1) treatment. The source is a man aged 55-75 years with urothelial cancer.

This chain links TRBV6-1 with TRBJ1-2, with D possibly TRBD1 on 6 matching bases. Per the germline V gene, CDR1 is MNHNS and CDR2 is SASEGT. The CDR3 is made up of 13 amino acids. Trimming shortened V by 6 bases and J by 4 bases, and 12 bases separated the two germline ends. The CDR3 sequence: CASRETGIYGYTF. The CDR3 bases are TGTGCCAGCAGAGAGACAGGTATCTATGGCTACACCTTC.

This sequence joins TRBV5-1 and TRBJ2-7; the D is unclear. V lost 0 bases and J 5 bases, leaving 12 bases between the germline ends. From germline, CDR1 is SGHRS and CDR2 YFSETQ. This CDR3 is built from 14 residues. The CDR3 reads CASSLGSLGDEQYF. The DNA for the CDR3 is TGCGCCAGCAGCTTGGGGTCCCTGGGCGACGAGCAGTACTTC.

This clone has more than one count but fewer than ten. The chain employs TRBV19 and TRBJ2-2; a weak D match, TRBD1 (7 bases). Germline-derived CDR1 and CDR2 are LNHDA and SQIVND (reference sequence). The CDR3 contains 15 residues. Trimming cost V 5 bases and J 3 bases, with 13 bases left between them. In nucleotides, the CDR3 is TGTGCCAGTAGTGGAGGGGACAGCCACACCGGGGAGCTGTTTTTT. This sequence encodes CASSGGDSHTGELFF.

The V and J genes are TRBV18 and TRBJ2-4; 10 nucleotides agree with TRBD1. CDR3 length: 14 residues. The germline V gene has CDR1 KGHSH and CDR2 LQKENI. The trim removed 8 bases at V and 9 bases at J, leaving 10 bases unmatched. The CDR3 nucleotides are TGTGCCAGCAGATTGGACAGGGGGGCATTCATTCAGTACTTC. It codes for CASRLDRGAFIQYF.

J is TRBJ2-7 and V is TRBV7-9; 7 bases fit TRBD2. The V and J ends lost 1 base and 0 bases, in that order; junction bases with no gene match: 6. This CDR3 is 16 amino acids long. The germline gives CDR1 SEHNR, CDR2 FQNEAQ (reference sequence). The CDR3 sequence is CASSLGVQRGSYEQYF. The CDR3 region has the DNA TGTGCCAGCAGCTTAGGGGTCCAGCGGGGCTCCTACGAGCAGTACTTC.

The chain is built from TRBV7-3 and TRBJ2-7; TRBD2 might be the D (7 bases). With 5 bases removed from V and 4 bases from J, the gap between germline ends came to 15 bases. CDR1 and CDR2 from the germline V gene are SGHTA and FQGTGA. The CDR3 is 14 residues long. The CDR3 spells CASSPQGREYEQYF. Written as DNA, the CDR3 is TGTGCCAGCAGCCCGCAGGGGCGGGAGTACGAGCAGTACTTC. Supplemented by reference TRBV7-3 and TRBJ2-7, the full variable domain reads GAGVSQTPSNKVTEKGKYVELRCDPISGHTALYWYRQSLGQGPEFLIYFQGTGAADDSGLPNDRFFAVRPEGSVSTLKIQRTERGDSAVYLCASSPQGREYEQYFGPGTRLTVT.

This clone occurred once. The chain couples TRBV10-3 to TRBJ1-1, with D unclear. In germline, CDR1 is ENHRY, CDR2 SYGVKD. This CDR3 has 11 amino acids. The V gene lost 7 bases and the J gene lost 2 bases, with 5 bases spanning the gap. CDR3: CAITPNTEAFF. In nucleotides, the CDR3 is TGTGCCATCACCCCTAACACTGAAGCTTTCTTT.

The chain uses TRBV30 and TRBJ1-3; TRBD1 is a possible D gene (5 bases). CDR3 size: 13 residues. V lost 3 bases and J 0 bases, leaving 6 bases between the germline ends. In germline, CDR1 is GTSNPN, CDR2 SVGIG (reference sequence). CDR3: CAWRRGSGNTIYF. For the CDR3, the DNA is TGTGCCTGGAGAAGGGGCTCTGGAAACACCATATATTTT. The full variable domain, completed using reference TRBV30 and TRBJ1-3, is SQTIHQWPATLVQPVGSPLSLECTVEGTSNPNLYWYRQAAGRGLQLLFYSVGIGQISSEVPQNLSASRPQDRQFILSSKKLLLSDSGFYLCAWRRGSGNTIYFGEGSWLTVV.

The rearrangement joins TRBV7-2 to TRBJ2-1; maybe TRBD1 (6 bases). Trimming stripped 5 bases from V and 10 bases from J, with 12 bases between. The CDR3 runs 12 residues. Germline-derived CDR1 and CDR2 are SGHTA and FQGNSA. As DNA, the CDR3 is TGTGCCAGCAGCGTGGACACAGGGGAGCAGTTCTTC. It yields the protein CASSVDTGEQFF.

This chain's CDR3 is CASSPWESGELFF. Here the CDR3 DNA reads TGTGCCAGCAGCCCTTGGGAGTCCGGGGAGCTGTTTTTT. The genes are TRBV5-5 and TRBJ2-2; maybe TRBD2 (5 bases). This CDR3 spans 13 amino acids. V shed 4 bases and J shed 6 bases, with 10 bases lying between them. Germline-derived CDR1 and CDR2 are SGHKS and YYEKEE (reference sequence).

The chain is built from TRBV6-5 and TRBJ1-1; D may be TRBD1 (5 bases). This CDR3 has 13 amino acids. Germline V gives CDR1 MNHEY, CDR2 SVGAGI. Trimming left V 7 bases short and J 5 bases short, with 14 bases between. In nucleotides, the CDR3 is TGTGCCAGCACAACCGGGGGGGGAACTGAAGCTTTCTTT. This codes for CASTTGGGTEAFF.

The chain carries TRBV5-6 and TRBJ2-1, with a possible D match to TRBD2 (5 bases). This CDR3 is 16 amino acids long. Germline V gene lookup returns CDR1 SGHDT and CDR2 YYEEEE. Trimming stripped 0 bases from V and 1 base from J, with 11 bases between. The CDR3 nucleotides are TGTGCCAGCAGCTTGGAGGAGCGGCCGTCCTACAATGAGCAGTTCTTC. This encodes CASSLEERPSYNEQFF. Combining the CDR3 with reference TRBV5-6 and TRBJ2-1 gives the whole variable domain DAGVTQSPTHLIKTRGQQVTLRCSPKSGHDTVSWYQQALGQGPQFIFQYYEEEERQRGNFPDRFSGHQFPNYSSELNVNALLLGDSALYLCASSLEERPSYNEQFFGPGTRLTVL.

The chain links TRBV6-5 to TRBJ1-2; the D is unclear. CDR1 and CDR2 from the germline V gene are MNHEY and SVGAGI. V was trimmed by 0 bases and J by 6 bases, leaving 8 bases between them. This CDR3 region has 13 residues. The CDR3 DNA reads as TGTGCCAGCAGTTACTCGGCGGTGGATGGCTACACCTTC. As protein: CASSYSAVDGYTF.

The V and J genes are TRBV2 and TRBJ2-1, with 14 bases aligning to TRBD2. Trimming took 4 bases from V and 9 from J; bases not matched to a gene: 8. The CDR3 sequence is 16 residues long. Germline CDR1 is SNHLY and CDR2 is FYNNEI. CDR3 sequence reads: CASSGLAGGAYFEQFF. DNA of the CDR3: TGTGCCAGCAGTGGACTAGCGGGGGGGGCCTACTTTGAGCAGTTCTTC. The whole variable domain, filled in from reference TRBV2 and TRBJ2-1, reads EPEVTQTPSHQVTQMGQEVILRCVPISNHLYFYWYRQILGQKVEFLVSFYNNEISEKSEIFDDQFSVERPDGSNFTLKIRSTKLEDSAMYFCASSGLAGGAYFEQFFGPGTRLTVL.

The J gene is TRBJ2-3, the V gene TRBV4-2; 7 bases agree with TRBD2. Looked up from germline, CDR1 is LGHNA and CDR2 is YNFKEQ. V lost 0 bases, J lost 0 bases, and 3 bases stayed unmatched. CDR3 length: 16 amino acids. The CDR3 protein is CASSQDGTTSTDTQYF. The CDR3 region has the DNA TGTGCCAGCAGCCAAGATGGGACTACTAGCACAGATACGCAGTATTTT.

The genes are TRBV5-8 and TRBJ1-1, with D possibly TRBD1 on 6 matching bases. The V and J ends lost 5 bases and 4 bases respectively, with 9 bases between them. The CDR3 has 12 amino acids. Germline CDR1 and CDR2: SGHTS and YDEGEE. The CDR3 spells CASRTGVTEAFF. The CDR3 DNA is TGTGCCAGCAGGACAGGTGTCACTGAAGCTTTCTTT. Supplemented by reference TRBV5-8 and TRBJ1-1, the full variable domain reads EAGVTQSPTHLIKTRGQQATLRCSPISGHTSVYWYQQALGLGLQFLLWYDEGEERNRGNFPPRFSGRQFPNYSSELNVNALELEDSALYLCASRTGVTEAFFGQGTRLTVV.

The gene calls are TRBV20-1 and TRBJ2-1; D may be TRBD2 (6 bases). Germline lookup yields CDR1 DFQATT and CDR2 SNEGSKA (reference sequence). CDR3 length: 11 residues. The V gene lost 6 bases and the J gene lost 9 bases, with 12 bases spanning the gap. The CDR3 loop reads CSALGSGEQFF. The CDR3 nucleotides are TGCAGTGCCCTCGGGAGCGGTGAGCAGTTCTTC.

The V call is TRBV7-8, the J call TRBJ2-7; weak D call: TRBD2 (5 bases). The germline gives CDR1 SGHVS, CDR2 FQNEAQ. Trimming stripped 2 bases from V and 0 bases from J, with 14 bases between. This CDR3 is built from 16 residues. CDR3 DNA sequence: TGTGCCAGCAGCTTATCCGGCGGGTATAGCTCCTACGAGCAGTACTTC. This codes for CASSLSGGYSSYEQYF. Full variable domain (outside the CDR3, taken from reference TRBV7-8 and TRBJ2-7): GAGVSQSPRYKVAKRGQDVALRCDPISGHVSLFWYQQALGQGPEFLTYFQNEAQLDKSGLPSDRFFAERPEGSVSTLKIQRTQQEDSAVYLCASSLSGGYSSYEQYFGPGTRLTVT.

This clone has only a few counts. V gene TRBV5-1 combines with J gene TRBJ1-2; 7 positions agree with TRBD1. The CDR3 has 15 residues. With 0 bases clipped from V and 4 bases from J, the junction kept 6 bases outside the gene matches. Germline values: CDR1 SGHRS, CDR2 YFSETQ. CDR3 nucleotides: TGCGCCAGCAGCTTGGCGACGGGACAGTCCTATGGCTACACCTTC. It encodes CASSLATGQSYGYTF.

V usage is TRBV19 and J usage is TRBJ1-2; 9 nucleotides line up with TRBD1. The CDR3 totals 15 residues. The V gene end was trimmed by 5 bases and the J gene end by 7 bases; junction bases not matched to a gene: 11. From germline, CDR1 is LNHDA and CDR2 SQIVND (reference sequence). The CDR3 region is CASSLPGQGITGYTF. The CDR3 coding sequence is TGTGCCAGTAGTCTCCCGGGACAGGGTATTACTGGCTACACCTTC.

This chain links TRBV6-5 with TRBJ1-5; D is undetermined. V was trimmed by 2 bases and J by 1 base, leaving 9 bases between them. The CDR3 covers 15 residues. Germline values: CDR1 MNHEY, CDR2 SVGAGI. CDR3 region: CASSYGPESNQPQHF. The CDR3 bases are TGTGCCAGCAGTTACGGGCCTGAGAGCAATCAGCCCCAGCATTTT.

The chain carries TRBV5-6 and TRBJ1-1; D is unresolved. This CDR3 is 14 amino acids long. The germline V and J ends were trimmed by 0 bases and 1 base, with 7 bases remaining between them. Germline CDR1 is SGHDT and CDR2 is YYEEEE. CDR3 DNA: TGTGCCAGCAGCTTGGCGCCAGGGAACACTGAAGCTTTCTTT. Its translation: CASSLAPGNTEAFF.

This clone was observed a few times. The rearrangement links TRBV25-1 to TRBJ1-3, with 9 bases fitting TRBD1. The germline gives CDR1 MGHDK, CDR2 SYGVNS. J was trimmed by 8 bases and V by 4 bases; bases with no gene match: 6. CDR3 length: 14 amino acids. The CDR3: CASSGWTGADTIYF. DNA for the CDR3: TGTGCCAGCAGTGGGTGGACAGGGGCAGACACCATATATTTT.

The rearrangement joins TRBV5-1 to TRBJ2-7; 12 bases map to TRBD2. CDR3 length equals 14 residues. CDR1 and CDR2 from the germline V gene are SGHRS and YFSETQ. V was pared by 5 bases and J by 6 bases, with 6 bases of the junction left unmatched. The CDR3 spells CASRAGTSGSEQYF. DNA for the CDR3: TGCGCCAGCAGGGCCGGGACTAGCGGGTCCGAGCAGTACTTC.

The chain couples TRBV6-5 to TRBJ1-1, with TRBD1 matching over 7 bases. The CDR3 covers 14 residues. Germline V gene lookup returns CDR1 MNHEY and CDR2 SVGAGI. Trimming removed 7 bases from V and 5 bases from J; junction bases left unmatched: 10. CDR3: CASTTGAGWTEAFF. The DNA for the CDR3 is TGTGCCAGCACAACAGGGGCGGGCTGGACTGAAGCTTTCTTT.

This clone turned up a few times. The gene calls are TRBV2 and TRBJ1-2; D not certain. The germline CDR1 and CDR2 sequences are SNHLY and FYNNEI. The CDR3 sequence is 14 residues long. Trimming cost V 2 bases and J 1 base, with 8 bases left between them. CDR3 sequence: CASSEKQINYGYTF. CDR3 bases: TGTGCCAGCAGTGAAAAACAGATTAACTATGGCTACACCTTC.